This T cell receptor beta chain originates from a study of shared clonotypes between healthy human individuals. On the study more broadly: Per donor, three plates held CD4 naive cells, three held CD4 memory, two held CD8 naive and one held CD8 memory. Overall study results and limits: Sequencing of the sorted subsets was shown by rarefaction to be incomplete despite large depth.

When replicate PCRs were run on sorted subsets, they used 150 to 200 ng DNA, 28,000 or so T cell genomes. The table came from immunoSEQ multiplex PCR; TCRdb's copy has only in-frame clones and leaves some out. The data contain about 2.3 million clones, around 93% of them singletons. Negatively enriched CD4+ T cells were divided by CD45RA into naive and memory. This clone was observed a single time. No antigen is known for it. The germline CDR1 and CDR2 sequences are PRHDT and FYEKMQ (reference sequence). Trimming stripped 6 bases from V and 0 bases from J, with 15 bases between. CDR3 length: 16 residues.

Source material: naive CD4+ T cells from PBMCs. Sample subset: CD45RA+ positively selected. The TCR sequence derives from a man between 18 and 35 years old in good health. Some clones in this sample may be carry-over from other donors' samples. The genes are TRBV13 and TRBJ2-1; D might be TRBD1 (5 bases). CDR3 coding DNA: TGTGCCAGCAGGGGGTGGACAAAGAACTCCTACAATGAGCAGTTCTTC. Protein: CASRGWTKNSYNEQFF.